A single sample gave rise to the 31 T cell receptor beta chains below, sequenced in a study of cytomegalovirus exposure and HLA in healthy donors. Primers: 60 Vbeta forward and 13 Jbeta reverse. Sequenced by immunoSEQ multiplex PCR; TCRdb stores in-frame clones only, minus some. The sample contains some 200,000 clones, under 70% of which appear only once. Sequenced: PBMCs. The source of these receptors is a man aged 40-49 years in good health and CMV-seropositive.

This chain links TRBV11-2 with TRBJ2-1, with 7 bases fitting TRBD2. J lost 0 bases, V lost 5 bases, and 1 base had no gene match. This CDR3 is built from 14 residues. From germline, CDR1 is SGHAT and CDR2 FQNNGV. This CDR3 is CASSVAGSYNEQFF. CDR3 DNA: TGTGCCAGCAGCGTAGCGGGCTCCTACAATGAGCAGTTCTTC.

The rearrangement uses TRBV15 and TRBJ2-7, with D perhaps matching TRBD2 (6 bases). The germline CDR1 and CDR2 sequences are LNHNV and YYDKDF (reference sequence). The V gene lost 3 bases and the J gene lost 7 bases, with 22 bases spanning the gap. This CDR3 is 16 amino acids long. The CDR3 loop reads CATSRGGGDGAGEQYF. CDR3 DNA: TGTGCCACCAGCAGGGGAGGAGGGGATGGGGCAGGAGAGCAGTACTTC.

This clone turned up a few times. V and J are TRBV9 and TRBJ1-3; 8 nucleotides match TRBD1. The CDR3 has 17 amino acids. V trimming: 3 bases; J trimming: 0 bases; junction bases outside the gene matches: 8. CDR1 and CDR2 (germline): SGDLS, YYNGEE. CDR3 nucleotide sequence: TGTGCCAGCAGCGCGGAGACAGGGGCCCACTCTGGAAACACCATATATTTT. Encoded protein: CASSAETGAHSGNTIYF.

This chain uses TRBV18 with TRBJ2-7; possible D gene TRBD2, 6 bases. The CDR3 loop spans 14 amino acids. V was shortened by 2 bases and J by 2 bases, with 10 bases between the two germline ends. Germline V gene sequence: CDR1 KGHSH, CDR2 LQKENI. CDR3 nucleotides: TGTGCCAGCTCACCAGAGCGGGCCGCCTACGAGCAGTACTTC. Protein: CASSPERAAYEQYF.

The chain's CDR3 is CASRGRMNTEAFF. As DNA, the CDR3 is TGTGCCAGCAGGGGCAGGATGAACACTGAAGCTTTCTTT. The chain recombines TRBV6-5 with TRBJ1-1; no clear D. V gave up 6 bases and J gave up 0 bases, with 8 bases separating them. There are 13 residues in the CDR3. Germline assignment: CDR1 MNHEY and CDR2 SVGAGI.

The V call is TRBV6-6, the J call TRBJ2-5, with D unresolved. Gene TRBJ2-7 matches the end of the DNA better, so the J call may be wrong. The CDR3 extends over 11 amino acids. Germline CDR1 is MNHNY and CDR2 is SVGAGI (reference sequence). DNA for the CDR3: TGTGCCAGCAGTCGTGTCTACGAGCAGTACTTC. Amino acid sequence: CASSRVYEQYF.

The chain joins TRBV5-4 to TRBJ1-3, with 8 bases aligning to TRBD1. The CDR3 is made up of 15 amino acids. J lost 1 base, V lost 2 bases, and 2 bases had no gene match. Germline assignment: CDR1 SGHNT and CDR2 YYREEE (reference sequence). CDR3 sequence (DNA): TGTGCCAGCAGCTTCCAGGGGGCTTCTGGAAACACCATATATTTT. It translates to CASSFQGASGNTIYF.

The CDR3 DNA reads as TGTGCCATCAGTGTGCGCGAGGGCACTGAAGCTTTCTTT. This translates into CAISVREGTEAFF. The chain combines TRBV10-3 with TRBJ1-1; D gene ambiguous. V was trimmed by 4 bases and J by 4 bases, leaving 10 bases between them. Germline CDR1 is ENHRY and CDR2 is SYGVKD. This CDR3 contains 13 residues.

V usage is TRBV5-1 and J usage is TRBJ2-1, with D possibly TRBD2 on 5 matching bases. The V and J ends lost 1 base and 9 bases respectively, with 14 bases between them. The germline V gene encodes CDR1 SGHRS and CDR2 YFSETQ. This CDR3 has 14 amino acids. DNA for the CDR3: TGCGCCAGCAGCTTGAGCTCGGTCGGGGTTGAGCAGTTCTTC. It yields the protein CASSLSSVGVEQFF.

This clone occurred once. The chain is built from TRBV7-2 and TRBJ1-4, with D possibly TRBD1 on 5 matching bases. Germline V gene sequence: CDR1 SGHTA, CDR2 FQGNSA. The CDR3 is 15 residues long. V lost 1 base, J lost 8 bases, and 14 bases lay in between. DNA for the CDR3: TGTGCCAGCAGCTTAGTCAGGGATTTCGGCGAAAAACTGTTTTTT. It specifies CASSLVRDFGEKLFF.

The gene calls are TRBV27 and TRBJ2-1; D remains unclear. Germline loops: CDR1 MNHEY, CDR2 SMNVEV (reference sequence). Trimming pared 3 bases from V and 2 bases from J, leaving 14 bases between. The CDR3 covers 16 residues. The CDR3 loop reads CASSFVQETTYNEQFF. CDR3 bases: TGTGCCAGCAGTTTTGTTCAAGAGACAACCTACAATGAGCAGTTCTTC.

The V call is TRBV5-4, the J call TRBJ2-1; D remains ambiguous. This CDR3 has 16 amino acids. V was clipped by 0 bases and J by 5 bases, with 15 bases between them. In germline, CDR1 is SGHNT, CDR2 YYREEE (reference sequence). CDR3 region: CASSLDLFPKHNEQFF. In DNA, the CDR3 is TGTGCCAGCAGCTTGGATCTCTTTCCTAAACACAATGAGCAGTTCTTC.

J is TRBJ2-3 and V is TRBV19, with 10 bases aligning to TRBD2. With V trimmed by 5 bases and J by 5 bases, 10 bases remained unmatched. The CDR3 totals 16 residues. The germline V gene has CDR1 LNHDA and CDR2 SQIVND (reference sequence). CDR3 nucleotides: TGTGCCAGTAGTGTCCAGCGGGGGGGCGGGAAAGATACGCAGTATTTT. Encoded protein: CASSVQRGGGKDTQYF.

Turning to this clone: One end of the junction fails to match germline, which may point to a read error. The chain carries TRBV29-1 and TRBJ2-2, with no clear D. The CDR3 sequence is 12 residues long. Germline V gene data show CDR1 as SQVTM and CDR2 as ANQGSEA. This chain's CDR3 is CGVEDLTGELFF. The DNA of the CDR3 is TGCGGCGTTGAAGACCTCACCGGGGAGCTGTTTTTT.

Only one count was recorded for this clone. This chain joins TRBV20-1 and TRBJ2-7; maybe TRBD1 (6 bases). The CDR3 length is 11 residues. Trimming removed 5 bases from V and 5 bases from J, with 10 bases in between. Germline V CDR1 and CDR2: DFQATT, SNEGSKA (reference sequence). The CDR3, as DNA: TGCAGTGCTGAACAGGGCAACGAGCAGTACTTC. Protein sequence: CSAEQGNEQYF.

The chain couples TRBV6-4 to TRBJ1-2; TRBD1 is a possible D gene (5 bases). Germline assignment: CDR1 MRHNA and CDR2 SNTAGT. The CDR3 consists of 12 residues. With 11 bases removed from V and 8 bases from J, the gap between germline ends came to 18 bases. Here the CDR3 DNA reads TGTGCCCTGGGGCAGGTAAGATGGGGCTACACCTTC. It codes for CALGQVRWGYTF.

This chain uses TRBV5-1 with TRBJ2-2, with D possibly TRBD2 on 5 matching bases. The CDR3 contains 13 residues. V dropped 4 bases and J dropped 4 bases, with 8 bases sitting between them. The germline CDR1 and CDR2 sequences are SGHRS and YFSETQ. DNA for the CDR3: TGCGCCAGCAGCCAGGAGGCCACCGGGGAGCTGTTTTTT. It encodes CASSQEATGELFF. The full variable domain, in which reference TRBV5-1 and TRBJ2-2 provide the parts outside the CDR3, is KAGVTQTPRYLIKTRGQQVTLSCSPISGHRSVSWYQQTPGQGLQFLFEYFSETQRNKGNFPGRFSGRQFSNSRSEMNVSTLELGDSALYLCASSQEATGELFFGEGSRLTVL.

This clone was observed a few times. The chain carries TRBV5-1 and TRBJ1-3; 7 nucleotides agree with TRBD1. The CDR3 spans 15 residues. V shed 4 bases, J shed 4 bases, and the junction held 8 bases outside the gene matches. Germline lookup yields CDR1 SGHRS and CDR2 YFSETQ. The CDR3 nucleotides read TGCGCCAGCAGCGCAGGGGGGACGTCGGGAAACACCATATATTTT. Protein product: CASSAGGTSGNTIYF.

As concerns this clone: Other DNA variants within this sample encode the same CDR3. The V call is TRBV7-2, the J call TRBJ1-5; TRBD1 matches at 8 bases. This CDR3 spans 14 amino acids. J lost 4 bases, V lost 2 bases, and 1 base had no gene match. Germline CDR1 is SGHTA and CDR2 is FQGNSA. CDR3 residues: CASSLRQGNQPQHF. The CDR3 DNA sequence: TGTGCCAGCAGCTTACGACAGGGGAATCAGCCCCAGCATTTT.

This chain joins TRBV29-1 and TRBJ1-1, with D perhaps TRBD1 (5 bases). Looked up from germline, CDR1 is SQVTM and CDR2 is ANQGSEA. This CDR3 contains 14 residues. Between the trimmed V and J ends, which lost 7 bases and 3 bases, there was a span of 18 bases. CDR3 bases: TGCAGCGCGTTGTATGGGGCGGGGGACACTGAAGCTTTCTTT. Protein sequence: CSALYGAGDTEAFF. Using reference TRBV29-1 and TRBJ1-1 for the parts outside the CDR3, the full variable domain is SAVISQKPSRDICQRGTSLTIQCQVDSQVTMMFWYRQQPGQSLTLIATANQGSEATYESGFVIDKFPISRPNLTFSTLTVSNMSPEDSSIYLCSALYGAGDTEAFFGQGTRLTVV.

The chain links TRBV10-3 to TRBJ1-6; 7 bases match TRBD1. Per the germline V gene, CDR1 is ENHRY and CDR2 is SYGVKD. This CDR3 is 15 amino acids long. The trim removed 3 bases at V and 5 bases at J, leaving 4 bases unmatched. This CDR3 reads CAISDFDRDNSPLHF. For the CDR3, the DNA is TGTGCCATCAGTGACTTCGACAGGGATAATTCACCCCTCCACTTT.

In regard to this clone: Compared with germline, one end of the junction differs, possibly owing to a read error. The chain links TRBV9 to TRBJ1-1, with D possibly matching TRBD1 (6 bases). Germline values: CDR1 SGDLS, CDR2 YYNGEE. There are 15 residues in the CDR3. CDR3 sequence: CASGVGPERGTEAFF. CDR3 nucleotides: TGTGCCAGCGGCGTAGGGCCCGAAAGGGGGACTGAAGCTTTCTTT.

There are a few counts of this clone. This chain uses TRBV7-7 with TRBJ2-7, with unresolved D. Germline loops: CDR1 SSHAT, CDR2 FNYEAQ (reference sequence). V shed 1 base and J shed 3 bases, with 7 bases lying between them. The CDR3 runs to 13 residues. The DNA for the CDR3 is TGTGCCAGCAGCTTAGGTCCCGGCTACGAGCAGTACTTC. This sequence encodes CASSLGPGYEQYF.

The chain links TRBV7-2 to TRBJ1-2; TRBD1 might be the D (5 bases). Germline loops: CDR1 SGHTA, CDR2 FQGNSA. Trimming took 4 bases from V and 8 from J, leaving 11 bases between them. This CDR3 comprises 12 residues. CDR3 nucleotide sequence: TGTGCCAGCAGCTACCCAGGGTACGGCTACACCTTC. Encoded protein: CASSYPGYGYTF.

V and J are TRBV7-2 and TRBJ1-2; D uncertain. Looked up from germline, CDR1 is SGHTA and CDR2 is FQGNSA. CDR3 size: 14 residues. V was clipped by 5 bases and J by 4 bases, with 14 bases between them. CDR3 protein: CASSDYNGLYGYTF. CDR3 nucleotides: TGTGCCAGCAGCGATTACAACGGACTCTATGGCTACACCTTC.

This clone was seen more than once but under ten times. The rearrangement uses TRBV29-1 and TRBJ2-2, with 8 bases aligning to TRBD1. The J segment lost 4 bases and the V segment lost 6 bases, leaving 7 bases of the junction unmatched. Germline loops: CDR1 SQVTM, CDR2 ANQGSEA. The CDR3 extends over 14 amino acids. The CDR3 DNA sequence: TGCAGCGTGGAACAGGGGGGCGGCACCGGGGAGCTGTTTTTT. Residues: CSVEQGGGTGELFF.

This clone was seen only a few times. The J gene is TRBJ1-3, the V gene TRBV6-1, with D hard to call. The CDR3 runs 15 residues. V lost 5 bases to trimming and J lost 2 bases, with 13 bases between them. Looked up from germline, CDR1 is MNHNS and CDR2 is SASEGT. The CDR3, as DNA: TGTGCCAGCAGTTTTCTGACAAATCCTGGAAACACCATATATTTT. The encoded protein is CASSFLTNPGNTIYF.

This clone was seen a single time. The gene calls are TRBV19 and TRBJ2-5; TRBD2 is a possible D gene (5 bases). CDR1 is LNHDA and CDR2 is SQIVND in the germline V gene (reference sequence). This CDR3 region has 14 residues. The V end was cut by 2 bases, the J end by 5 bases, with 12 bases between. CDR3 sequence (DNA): TGTGCCAGTAGTATACGGACTCGATCGGAGACCCAGTACTTC. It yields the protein CASSIRTRSETQYF.

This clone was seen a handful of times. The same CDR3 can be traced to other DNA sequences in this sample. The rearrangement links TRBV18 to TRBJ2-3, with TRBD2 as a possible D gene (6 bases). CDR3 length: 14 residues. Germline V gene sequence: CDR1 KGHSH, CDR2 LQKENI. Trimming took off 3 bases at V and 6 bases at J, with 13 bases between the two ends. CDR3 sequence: CASSPTSSADTQYF. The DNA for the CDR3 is TGTGCCAGCTCACCGACTAGTAGCGCCGATACGCAGTATTTT.

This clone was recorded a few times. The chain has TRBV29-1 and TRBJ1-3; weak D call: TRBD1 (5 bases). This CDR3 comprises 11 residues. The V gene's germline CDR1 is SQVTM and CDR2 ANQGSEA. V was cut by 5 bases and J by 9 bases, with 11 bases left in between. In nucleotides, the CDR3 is TGCAGCGTTCAAAGGGGAGGCACCATATATTTT. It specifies CSVQRGGTIYF.

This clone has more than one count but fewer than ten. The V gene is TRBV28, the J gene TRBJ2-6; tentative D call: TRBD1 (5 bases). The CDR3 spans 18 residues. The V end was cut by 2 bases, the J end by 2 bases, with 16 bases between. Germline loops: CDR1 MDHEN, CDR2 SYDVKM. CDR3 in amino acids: CASSLLPQGRTGANVLTF. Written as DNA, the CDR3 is TGTGCCAGCAGTTTACTTCCGCAGGGTCGTACTGGGGCCAACGTCCTGACTTTC.